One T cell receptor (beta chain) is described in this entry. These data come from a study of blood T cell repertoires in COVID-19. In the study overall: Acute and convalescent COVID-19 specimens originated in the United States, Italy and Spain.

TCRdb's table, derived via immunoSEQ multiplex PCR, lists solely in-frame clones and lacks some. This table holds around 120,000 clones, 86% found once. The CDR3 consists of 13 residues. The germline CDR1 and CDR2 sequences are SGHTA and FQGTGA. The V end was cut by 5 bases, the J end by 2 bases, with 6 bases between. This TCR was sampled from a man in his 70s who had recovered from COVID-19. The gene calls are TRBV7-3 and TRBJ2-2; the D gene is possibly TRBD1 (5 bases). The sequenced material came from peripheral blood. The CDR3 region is CASSDSNTGELFF. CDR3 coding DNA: TGTGCCAGCAGCGACAGTAACACCGGGGAGCTGTTTTTT. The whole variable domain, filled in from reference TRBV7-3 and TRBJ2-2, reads GAGVSQTPSNKVTEKGKYVELRCDPISGHTALYWYRQSLGQGPEFLIYFQGTGAADDSGLPNDRFFAVRPEGSVSTLKIQRTERGDSAVYLCASSDSNTGELFFGEGSRLTVL.